Described below is a single TCR beta chain sequence and its context. Antigen: not known. This sample was included in a study of cytomegalovirus exposure and HLA in healthy donors. Study results and limitations: Most TCRs appeared rarely, but some public TCRs recurred in many donors. As confirmed in vitro, a few CMV-associated chains were specific for CMV antigens. Cytomegalovirus association was assigned to under 200 TCR beta chains.

The method was immunoSEQ multiplex PCR; TCRdb's version includes in-frame clones alone and lacks a portion of them. The profile shows 80,000 to 95,000 clones, roughly 92% of them singletons. The CDR3 runs to 16 residues. Germline lookup yields CDR1 MNHEY and CDR2 SMNVEV (reference sequence). The ends lost 5 bases at V and 4 bases at J; junction bases unmatched: 11. The sequence was obtained from a woman in her twenties or thirties in good health and CMV-seropositive. V gene TRBV27 combines with J gene TRBJ2-1; 7 bases map to TRBD2. Material for sequencing was PBMCs. This CDR3 is CASSPLGGSPYNEQFF. The DNA of the CDR3 is TGTGCCAGCAGTCCCCTCGGCGGGAGTCCTTACAATGAGCAGTTCTTC.